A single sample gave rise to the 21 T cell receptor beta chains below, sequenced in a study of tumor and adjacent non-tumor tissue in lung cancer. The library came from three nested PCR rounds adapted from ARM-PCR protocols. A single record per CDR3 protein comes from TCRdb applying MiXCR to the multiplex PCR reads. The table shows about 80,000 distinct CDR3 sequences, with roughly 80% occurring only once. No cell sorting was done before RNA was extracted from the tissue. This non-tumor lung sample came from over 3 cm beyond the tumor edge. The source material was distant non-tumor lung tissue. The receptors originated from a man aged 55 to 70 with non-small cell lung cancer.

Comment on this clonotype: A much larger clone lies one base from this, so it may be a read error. CDR3 sequence: CASSLAGWLNTEAFF. CDR3 bases: TGCGCCAGCAGCTTGGCGGGATGGCTGAACACTGAAGCTTTCTTT. The chain uses TRBV5-1 and TRBJ1-1; no clear D gene. V lost 0 bases and J 0 bases, leaving 9 bases between the germline ends. The CDR3 spans 15 residues. Germline CDR1 reads SGHRS; CDR2 reads YFSETQ.

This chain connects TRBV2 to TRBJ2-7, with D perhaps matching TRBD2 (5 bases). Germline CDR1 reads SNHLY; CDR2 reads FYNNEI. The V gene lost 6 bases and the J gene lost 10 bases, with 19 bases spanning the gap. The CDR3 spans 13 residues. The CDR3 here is CASRTGETIKQYF. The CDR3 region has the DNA TGTGCCAGCAGGACCGGGGAAACCATTAAACAGTACTTC. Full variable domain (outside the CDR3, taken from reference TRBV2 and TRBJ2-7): EPEVTQTPSHQVTQMGQEVILRCVPISNHLYFYWYRQILGQKVEFLVSFYNNEISEKSEIFDDQFSVERPDGSNFTLKIRSTKLEDSAMYFCASRTGETIKQYFGPGTRLTVT.

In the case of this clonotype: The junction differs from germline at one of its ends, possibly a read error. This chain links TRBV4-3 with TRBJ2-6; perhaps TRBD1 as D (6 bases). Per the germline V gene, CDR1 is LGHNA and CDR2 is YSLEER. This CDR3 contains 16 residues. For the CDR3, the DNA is TGCGCAAGCAGCCAAGAGGCGGTGTCTGGGGGCAACATCCTGACTTTC. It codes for CASSQEAVSGGNILTF.

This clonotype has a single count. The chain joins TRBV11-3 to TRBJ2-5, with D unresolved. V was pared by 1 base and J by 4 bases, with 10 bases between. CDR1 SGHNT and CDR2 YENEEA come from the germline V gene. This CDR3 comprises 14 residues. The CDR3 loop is CASSLVQCRETQYF. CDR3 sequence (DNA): TGTGCCAGCAGCTTAGTACAGTGCCGAGAGACCCAGTACTTC.

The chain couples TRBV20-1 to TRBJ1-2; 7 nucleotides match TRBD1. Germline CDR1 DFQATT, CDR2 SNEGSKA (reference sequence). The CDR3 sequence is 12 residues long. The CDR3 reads CNAAGQSYGYTF. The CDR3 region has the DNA TGCAATGCAGCGGGACAGAGCTACGGCTACACCTTC.

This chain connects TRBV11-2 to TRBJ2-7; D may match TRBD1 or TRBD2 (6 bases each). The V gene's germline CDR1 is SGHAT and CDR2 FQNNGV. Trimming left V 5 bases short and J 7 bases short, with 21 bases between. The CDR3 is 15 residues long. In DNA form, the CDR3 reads TGTGCCAGCAGCCCCTCAGTTTGGGGGGCAGATGAGCAGTACGTC. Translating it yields CASSPSVWGADEQYV.

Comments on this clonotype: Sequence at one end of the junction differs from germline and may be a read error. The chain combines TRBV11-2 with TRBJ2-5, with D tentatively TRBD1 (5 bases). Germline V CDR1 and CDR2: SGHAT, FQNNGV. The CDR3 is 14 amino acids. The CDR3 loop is CASSSVQDQETQYF. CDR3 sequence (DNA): TGTGCCAGCAGCTCTGTACAGGACCAGGAGACCCAGTACTTC.

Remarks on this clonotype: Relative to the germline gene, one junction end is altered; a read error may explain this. CDR3 sequence (DNA): TGCACTGCTAGAGATCTAAAGGGGGCGAACATCGGGGAGCTGTTTTTT. Translation: CTARDLKGANIGELFF. The rearrangement joins TRBV20-1 to TRBJ2-2; 7 nucleotides match TRBD1. In germline, CDR1 is DFQATT, CDR2 SNEGSKA (reference sequence). The CDR3 runs to 16 residues.

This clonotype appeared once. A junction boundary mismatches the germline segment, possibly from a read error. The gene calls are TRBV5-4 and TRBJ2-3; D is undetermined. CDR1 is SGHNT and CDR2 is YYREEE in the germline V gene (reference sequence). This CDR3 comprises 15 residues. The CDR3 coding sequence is TGTGCCAGCAGCTTTTACGGAATAGGCACAGATACGAAGTATTTT. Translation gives CASSFYGIGTDTKYF.

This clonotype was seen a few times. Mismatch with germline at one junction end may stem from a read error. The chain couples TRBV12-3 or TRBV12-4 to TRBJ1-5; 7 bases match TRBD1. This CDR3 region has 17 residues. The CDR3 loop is CASSLGGKGANNQPQHF. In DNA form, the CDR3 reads TGTGCCAGCAGTTTAGGTGGAAAGGGGGCGAACAATCAGCCCCAACATTTT.

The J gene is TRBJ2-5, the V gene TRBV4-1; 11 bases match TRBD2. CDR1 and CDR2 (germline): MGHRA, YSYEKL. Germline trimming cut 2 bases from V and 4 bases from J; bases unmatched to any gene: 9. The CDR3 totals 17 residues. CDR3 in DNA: TGCGCCAGCAGCCAAAATCGGGTAGCGGGAGGGCCAGAGACCCAGTACTTC. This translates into CASSQNRVAGGPETQYF.

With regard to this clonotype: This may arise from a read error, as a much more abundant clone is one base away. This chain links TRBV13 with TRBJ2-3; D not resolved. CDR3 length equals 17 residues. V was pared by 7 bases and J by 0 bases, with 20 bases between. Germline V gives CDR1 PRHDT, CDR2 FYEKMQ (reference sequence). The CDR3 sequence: CASTHRPAQYSTDTQYF. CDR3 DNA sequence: TGTGCCAGCACCCATCGACCCGCTCAGTACAGCACAGATACGCAGTATTTT.

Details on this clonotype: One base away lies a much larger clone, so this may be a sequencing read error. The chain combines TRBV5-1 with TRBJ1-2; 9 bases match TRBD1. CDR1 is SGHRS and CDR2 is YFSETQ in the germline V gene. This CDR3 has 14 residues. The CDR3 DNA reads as TGCGCCAGCATCTTGATCGGGACAGGGAGGGACTACACCTTC. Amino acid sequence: CASILIGTGRDYTF.

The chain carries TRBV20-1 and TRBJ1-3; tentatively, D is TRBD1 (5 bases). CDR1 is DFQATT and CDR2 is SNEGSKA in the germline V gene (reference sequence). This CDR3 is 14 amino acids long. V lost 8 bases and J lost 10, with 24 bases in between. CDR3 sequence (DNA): TGCAGTACCAACACACTGGGAGGGGATATAACCATATATTTT. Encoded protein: CSTNTLGGDITIYF.

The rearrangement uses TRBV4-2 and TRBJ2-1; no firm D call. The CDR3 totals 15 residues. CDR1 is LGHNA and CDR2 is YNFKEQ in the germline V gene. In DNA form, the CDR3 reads TGTATCAGCAGCCAAGATGCTAAAACCTACAATGAGCAGTTCTTC. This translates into CISSQDAKTYNEQFF.

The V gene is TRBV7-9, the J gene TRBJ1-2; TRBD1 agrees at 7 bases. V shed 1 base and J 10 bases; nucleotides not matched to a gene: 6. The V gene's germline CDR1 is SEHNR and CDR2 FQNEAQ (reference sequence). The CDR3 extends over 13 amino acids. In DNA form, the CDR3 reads TGTGCCAGCAGCTTAGAGACAGGGAATCTCTACACCTTC. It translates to CASSLETGNLYTF.

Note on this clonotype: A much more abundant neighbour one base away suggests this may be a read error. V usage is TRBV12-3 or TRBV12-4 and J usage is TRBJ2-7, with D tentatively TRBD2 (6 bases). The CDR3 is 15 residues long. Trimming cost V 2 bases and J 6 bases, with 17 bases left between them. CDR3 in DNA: TGTGCCAGCAGTTTACTCCCGCTAGCGAGAGTCGAGCAGTACTTC. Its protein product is CASSLLPLARVEQYF.

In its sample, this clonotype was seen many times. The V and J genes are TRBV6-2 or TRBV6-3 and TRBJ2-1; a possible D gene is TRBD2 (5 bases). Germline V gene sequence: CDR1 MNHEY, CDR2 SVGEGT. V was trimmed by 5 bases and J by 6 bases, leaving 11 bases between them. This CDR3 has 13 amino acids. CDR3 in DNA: TGTGCCAGCAGTCCGGACTTCCGCAATGAGCAGTTCTTC. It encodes CASSPDFRNEQFF.

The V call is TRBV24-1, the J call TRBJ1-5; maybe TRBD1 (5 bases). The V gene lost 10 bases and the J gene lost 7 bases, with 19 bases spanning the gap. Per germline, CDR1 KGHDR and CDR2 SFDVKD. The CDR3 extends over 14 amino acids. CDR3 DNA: TGTGCCACTGGGGGGGGAGAGGGGAGCCAGCCCCAGCATTTT. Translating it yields CATGGGEGSQPQHF.

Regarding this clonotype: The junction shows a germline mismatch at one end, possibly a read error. The CDR3 here is CSSRPDFPSTDTQYF. CDR3 DNA sequence: TGTTCCAGCAGACCAGATTTTCCGAGCACAGATACGCAGTATTTT. This chain uses TRBV4-2 with TRBJ2-3; D not resolved. The CDR3 has 15 residues. CDR1 LGHNA and CDR2 YNFKEQ come from the germline V gene.

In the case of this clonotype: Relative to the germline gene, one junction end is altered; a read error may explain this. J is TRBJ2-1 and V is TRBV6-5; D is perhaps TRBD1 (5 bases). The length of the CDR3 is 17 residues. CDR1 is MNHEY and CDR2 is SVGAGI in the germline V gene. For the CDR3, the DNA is TGTGCCGGCAGTTACTCGCACAGGCCGAGCTCCTATAATGAGCAGTTCTTC. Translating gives CAGSYSHRPSSYNEQFF.